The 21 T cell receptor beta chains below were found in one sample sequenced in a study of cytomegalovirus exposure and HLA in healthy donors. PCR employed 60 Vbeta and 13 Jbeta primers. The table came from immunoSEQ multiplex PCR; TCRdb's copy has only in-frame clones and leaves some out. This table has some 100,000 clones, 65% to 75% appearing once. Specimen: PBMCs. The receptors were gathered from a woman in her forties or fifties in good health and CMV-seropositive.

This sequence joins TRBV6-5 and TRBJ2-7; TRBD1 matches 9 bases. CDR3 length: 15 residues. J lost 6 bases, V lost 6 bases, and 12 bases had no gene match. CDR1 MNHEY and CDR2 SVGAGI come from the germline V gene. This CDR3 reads CASSKTGGSALEQYF. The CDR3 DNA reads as TGTGCCAGCAGCAAGACAGGGGGGAGTGCGCTCGAGCAGTACTTC.

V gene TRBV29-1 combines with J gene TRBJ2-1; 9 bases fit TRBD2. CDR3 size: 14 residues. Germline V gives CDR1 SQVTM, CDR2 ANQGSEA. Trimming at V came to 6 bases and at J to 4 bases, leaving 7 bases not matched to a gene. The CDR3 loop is CSVGGSGSYNEQFF. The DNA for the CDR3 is TGCAGCGTGGGGGGTAGCGGGAGTTACAATGAGCAGTTCTTC.

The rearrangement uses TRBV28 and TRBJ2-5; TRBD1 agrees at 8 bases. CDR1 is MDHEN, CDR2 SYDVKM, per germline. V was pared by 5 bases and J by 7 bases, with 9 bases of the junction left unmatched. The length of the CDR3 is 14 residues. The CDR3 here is CASSPGQGIGTQYF. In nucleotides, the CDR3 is TGTGCCAGCAGTCCAGGACAGGGCATCGGGACCCAGTACTTC.

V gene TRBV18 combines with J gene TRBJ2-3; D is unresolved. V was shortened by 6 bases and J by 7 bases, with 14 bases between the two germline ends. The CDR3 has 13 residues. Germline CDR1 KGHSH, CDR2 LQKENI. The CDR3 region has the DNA TGTGCCAGCTCCGATCAGCCGACAAATACGCAGTATTTT. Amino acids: CASSDQPTNTQYF.

The CDR3 is CASSQSRLSGRAGGEQFF. The CDR3 DNA sequence: TGCGCCAGCAGCCAATCACGCCTTAGCGGGAGGGCCGGCGGTGAGCAGTTCTTC. This chain joins TRBV4-3 and TRBJ2-1, with 11 positions matching TRBD2. The CDR3 is made up of 18 amino acids. The trim removed 2 bases at V and 9 bases at J, leaving 15 bases unmatched. Germline V gives CDR1 LGHNA, CDR2 YSLEER.

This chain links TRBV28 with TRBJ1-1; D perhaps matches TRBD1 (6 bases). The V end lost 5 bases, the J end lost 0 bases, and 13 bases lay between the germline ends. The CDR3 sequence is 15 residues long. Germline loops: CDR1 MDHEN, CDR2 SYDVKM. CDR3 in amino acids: CASSPRQAVNTEAFF. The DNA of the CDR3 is TGTGCCAGCAGTCCGCGACAGGCGGTGAACACTGAAGCTTTCTTT.

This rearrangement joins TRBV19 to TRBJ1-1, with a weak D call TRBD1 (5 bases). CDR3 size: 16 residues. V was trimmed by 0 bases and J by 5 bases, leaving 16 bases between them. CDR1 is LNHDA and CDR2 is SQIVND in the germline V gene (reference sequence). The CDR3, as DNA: TGTGCCAGTAGTATAGACCCGGCGGGGCGGGGAACTGAAGCTTTCTTT. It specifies CASSIDPAGRGTEAFF.

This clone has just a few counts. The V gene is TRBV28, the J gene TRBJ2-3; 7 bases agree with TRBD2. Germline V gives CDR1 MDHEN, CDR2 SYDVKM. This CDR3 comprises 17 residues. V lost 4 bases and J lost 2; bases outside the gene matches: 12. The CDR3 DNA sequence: TGTGCCAGCAGTTCTAACTTCAGACTAGCCGACACAGATACGCAGTATTTT. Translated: CASSSNFRLADTDTQYF. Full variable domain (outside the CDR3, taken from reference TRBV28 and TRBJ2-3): DVKVTQSSRYLVKRTGEKVFLECVQDMDHENMFWYRQDPGLGLRLIYFSYDVKMKEKGDIPEGYSVSREKKERFSLILESASTNQTSMYLCASSSNFRLADTDTQYFGPGTRLTVL.

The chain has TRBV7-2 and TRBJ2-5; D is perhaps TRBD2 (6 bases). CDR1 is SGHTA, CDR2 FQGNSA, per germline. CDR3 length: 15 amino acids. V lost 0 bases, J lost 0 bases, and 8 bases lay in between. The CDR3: CASSLAGGHQETQYF. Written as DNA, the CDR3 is TGTGCCAGCAGCTTAGCGGGAGGCCACCAAGAGACCCAGTACTTC.

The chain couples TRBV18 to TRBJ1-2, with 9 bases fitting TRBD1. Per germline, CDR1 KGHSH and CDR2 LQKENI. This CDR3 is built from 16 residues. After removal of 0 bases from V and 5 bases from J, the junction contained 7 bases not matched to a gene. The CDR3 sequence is CASSPPQGAKGYGYTF. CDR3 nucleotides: TGTGCCAGCTCACCACCACAGGGGGCGAAAGGATATGGCTACACCTTC. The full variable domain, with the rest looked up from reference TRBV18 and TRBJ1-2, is NAGVMQNPRHLVRRRGQEARLRCSPMKGHSHVYWYRQLPEEGLKFMVYLQKENIIDESGMPKERFSAEFPKEGPSILRIQQVVRGDSAAYFCASSPPQGAKGYGYTFGSGTRLTVV.

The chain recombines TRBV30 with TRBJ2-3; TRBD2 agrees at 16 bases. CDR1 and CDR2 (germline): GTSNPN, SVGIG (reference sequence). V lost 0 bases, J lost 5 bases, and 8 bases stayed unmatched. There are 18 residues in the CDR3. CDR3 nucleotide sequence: TGTGCCTGGAGTGTAATAGGGACTAGCGGGAGGGCTTTAGATACGCAGTATTTT. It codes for CAWSVIGTSGRALDTQYF.

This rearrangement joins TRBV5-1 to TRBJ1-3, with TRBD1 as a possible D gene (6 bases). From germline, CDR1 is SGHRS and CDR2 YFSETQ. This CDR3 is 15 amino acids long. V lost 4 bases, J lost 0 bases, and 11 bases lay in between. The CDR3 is CASSADSGSGNTIYF. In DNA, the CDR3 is TGCGCCAGCAGCGCGGACAGCGGCTCTGGAAACACCATATATTTT.

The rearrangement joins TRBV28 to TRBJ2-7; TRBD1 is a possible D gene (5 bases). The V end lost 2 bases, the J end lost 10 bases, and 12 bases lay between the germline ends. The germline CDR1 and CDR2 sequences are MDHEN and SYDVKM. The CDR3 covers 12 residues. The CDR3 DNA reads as TGTGCCAGCAGTTTAGGTAGGGGTCCCCAGTACTTC. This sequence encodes CASSLGRGPQYF.

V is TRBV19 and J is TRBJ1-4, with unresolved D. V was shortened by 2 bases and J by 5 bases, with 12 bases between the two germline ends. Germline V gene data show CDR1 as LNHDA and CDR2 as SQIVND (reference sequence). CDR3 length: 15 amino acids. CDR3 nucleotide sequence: TGTGCCAGTAGTATAATCGGGGATGGGAATGAAAAACTGTTTTTT. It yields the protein CASSIIGDGNEKLFF.

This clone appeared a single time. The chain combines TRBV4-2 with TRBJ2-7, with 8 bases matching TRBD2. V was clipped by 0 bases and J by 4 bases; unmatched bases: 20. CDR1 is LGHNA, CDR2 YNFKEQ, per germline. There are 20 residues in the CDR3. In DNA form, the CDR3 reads TGTGCCAGCAGCCAAGATTCGCGTAGCGGGAACAATACGGTTAGTTACGAGCAGTACTTC. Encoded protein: CASSQDSRSGNNTVSYEQYF.

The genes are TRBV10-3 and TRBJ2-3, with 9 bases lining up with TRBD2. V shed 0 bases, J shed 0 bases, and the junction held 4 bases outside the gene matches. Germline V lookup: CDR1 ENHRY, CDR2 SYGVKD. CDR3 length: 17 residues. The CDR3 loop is CAISESLAGSSTDTQYF. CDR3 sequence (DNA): TGTGCCATCAGTGAGTCCCTAGCGGGATCTAGCACAGATACGCAGTATTTT.

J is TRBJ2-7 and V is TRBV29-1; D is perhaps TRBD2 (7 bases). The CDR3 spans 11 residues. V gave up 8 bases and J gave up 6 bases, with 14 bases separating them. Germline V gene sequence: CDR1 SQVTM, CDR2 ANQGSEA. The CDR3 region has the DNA TGCAGCACGAAGGGAGGGGGCGAGCAGTACTTC. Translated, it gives CSTKGGGEQYF.

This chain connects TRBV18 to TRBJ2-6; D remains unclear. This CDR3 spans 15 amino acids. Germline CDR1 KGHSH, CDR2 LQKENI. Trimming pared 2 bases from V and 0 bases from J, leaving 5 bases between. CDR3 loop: CASSPFISGANVLTF. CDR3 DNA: TGTGCCAGCTCACCATTCATCTCTGGGGCCAACGTCCTGACTTTC.

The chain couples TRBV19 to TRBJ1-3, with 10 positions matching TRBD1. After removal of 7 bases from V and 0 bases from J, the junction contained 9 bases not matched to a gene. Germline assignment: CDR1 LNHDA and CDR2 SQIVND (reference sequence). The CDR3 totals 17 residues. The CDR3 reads CASNTPGQGYSGNTIYF. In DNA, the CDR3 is TGTGCCAGTAACACACCGGGACAGGGGTACTCTGGAAACACCATATATTTT. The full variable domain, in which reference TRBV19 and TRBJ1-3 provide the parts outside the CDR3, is DGGITQSPKYLFRKEGQNVTLSCEQNLNHDAMYWYRQDPGQGLRLIYYSQIVNDFQKGDIAEGYSVSREKKESFPLTVTSAQKNPTAFYLCASNTPGQGYSGNTIYFGEGSWLTVV.

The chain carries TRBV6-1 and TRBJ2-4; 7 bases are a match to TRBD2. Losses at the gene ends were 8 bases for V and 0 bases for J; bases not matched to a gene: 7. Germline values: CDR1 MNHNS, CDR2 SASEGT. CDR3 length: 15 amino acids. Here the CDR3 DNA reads TGTGCCAGCGGGGGGGACGGGGTAGCCAAAAACATTCAGTACTTC. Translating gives CASGGDGVAKNIQYF.

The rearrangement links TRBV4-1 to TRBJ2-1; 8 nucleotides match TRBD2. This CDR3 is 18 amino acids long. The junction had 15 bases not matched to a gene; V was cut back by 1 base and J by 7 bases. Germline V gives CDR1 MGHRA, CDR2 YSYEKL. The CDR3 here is CASSQVDLAAGDPNEQFF. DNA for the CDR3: TGCGCCAGCAGCCAAGTCGATCTCGCAGCGGGGGACCCTAATGAGCAGTTCTTC.